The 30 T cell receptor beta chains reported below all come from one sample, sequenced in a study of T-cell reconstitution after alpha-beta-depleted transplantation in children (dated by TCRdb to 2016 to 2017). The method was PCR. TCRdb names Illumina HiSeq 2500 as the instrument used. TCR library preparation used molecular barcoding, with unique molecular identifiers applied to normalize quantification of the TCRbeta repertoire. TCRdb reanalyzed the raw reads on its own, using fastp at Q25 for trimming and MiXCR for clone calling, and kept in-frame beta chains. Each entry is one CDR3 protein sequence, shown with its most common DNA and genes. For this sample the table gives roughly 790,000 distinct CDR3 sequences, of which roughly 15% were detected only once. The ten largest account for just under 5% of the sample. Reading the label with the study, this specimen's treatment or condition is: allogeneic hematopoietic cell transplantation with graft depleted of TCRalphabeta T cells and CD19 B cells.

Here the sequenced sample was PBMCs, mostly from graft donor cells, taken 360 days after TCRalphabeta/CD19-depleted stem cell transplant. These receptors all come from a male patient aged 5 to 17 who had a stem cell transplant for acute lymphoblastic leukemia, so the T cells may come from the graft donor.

CDR3 protein: CASSLDGSNTGELFF. Written as DNA, the CDR3 is TGTGCCAGCAGCTTAGACGGTTCGAACACCGGGGAGCTGTTTTTT. The chain carries TRBV7-6 and TRBJ2-2; D not certain. The CDR3 contains 15 residues. Trimming pared 1 base from V and 0 bases from J, leaving 6 bases between. CDR1 is SGHVS and CDR2 is FNYEAQ in the germline V gene.

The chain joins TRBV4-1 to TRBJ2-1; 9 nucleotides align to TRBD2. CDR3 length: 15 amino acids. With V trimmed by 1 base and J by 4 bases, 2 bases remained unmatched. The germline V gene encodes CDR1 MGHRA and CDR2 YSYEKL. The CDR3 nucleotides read TGCGCCAGCAGCCAAGCCCTAGCGGGGTACAATGAGCAGTTCTTC. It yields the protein CASSQALAGYNEQFF.

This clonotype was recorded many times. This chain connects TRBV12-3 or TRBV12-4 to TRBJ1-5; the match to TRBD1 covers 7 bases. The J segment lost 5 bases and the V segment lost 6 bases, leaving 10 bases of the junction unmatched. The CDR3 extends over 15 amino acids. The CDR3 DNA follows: TGTGCCAGCAGCCCAGGAGGACAGGTTTATCAGCCCCAGCATTTT. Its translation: CASSPGGQVYQPQHF.

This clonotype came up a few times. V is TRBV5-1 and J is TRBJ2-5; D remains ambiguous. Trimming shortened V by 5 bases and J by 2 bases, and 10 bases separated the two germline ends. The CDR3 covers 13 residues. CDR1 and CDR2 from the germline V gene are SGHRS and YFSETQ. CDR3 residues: CASRVSSQETQYF. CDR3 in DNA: TGCGCCAGCAGAGTCTCCAGTCAAGAGACCCAGTACTTC.

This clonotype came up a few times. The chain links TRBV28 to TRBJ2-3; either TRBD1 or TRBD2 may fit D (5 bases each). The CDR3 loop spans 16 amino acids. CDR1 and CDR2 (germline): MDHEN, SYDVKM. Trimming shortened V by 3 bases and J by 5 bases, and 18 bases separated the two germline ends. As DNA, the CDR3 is TGTGCCAGCAGTTTGTCGGGACCGCCTCGGGAAGATACGCAGTATTTT. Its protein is CASSLSGPPREDTQYF.

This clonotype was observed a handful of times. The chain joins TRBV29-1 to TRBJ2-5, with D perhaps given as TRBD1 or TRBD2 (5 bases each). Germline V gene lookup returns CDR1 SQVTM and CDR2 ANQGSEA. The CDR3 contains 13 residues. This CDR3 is CTILGVAQETQYF. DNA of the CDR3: TGCACCATTCTGGGGGTCGCTCAAGAGACCCAGTACTTC.

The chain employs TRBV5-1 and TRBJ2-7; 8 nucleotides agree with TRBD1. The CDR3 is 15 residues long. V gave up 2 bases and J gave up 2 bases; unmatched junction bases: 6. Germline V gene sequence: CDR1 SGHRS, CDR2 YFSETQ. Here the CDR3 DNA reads TGCGCCAGCAGCTTATGGACAGGGCAAACCTACGAGCAGTACTTC. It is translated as CASSLWTGQTYEQYF.

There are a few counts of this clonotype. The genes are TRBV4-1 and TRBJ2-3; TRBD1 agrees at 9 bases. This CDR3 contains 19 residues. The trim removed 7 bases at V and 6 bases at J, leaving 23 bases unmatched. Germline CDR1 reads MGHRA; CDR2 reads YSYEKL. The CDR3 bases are TGCGCCAGCACATGGTTGGACAGGGGACCTCGGGGGTCTAGGGATACGCAGTATTTT. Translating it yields CASTWLDRGPRGSRDTQYF.

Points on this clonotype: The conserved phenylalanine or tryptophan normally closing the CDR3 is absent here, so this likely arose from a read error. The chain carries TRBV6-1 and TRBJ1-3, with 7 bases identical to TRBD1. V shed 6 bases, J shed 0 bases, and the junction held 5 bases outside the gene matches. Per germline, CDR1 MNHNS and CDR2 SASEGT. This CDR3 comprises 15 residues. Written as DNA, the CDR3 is TGTGCCAGCAGCGATTGGACAGGCTCTGGAAACACCATATATTCT. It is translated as CASSDWTGSGNTIYS.

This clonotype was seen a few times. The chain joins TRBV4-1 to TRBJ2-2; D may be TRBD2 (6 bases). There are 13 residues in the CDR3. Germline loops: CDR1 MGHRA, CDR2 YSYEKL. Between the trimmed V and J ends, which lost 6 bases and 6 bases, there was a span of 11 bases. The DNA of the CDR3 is TGCGCCAGCAGATCGGGGGAAGCCGGGGAGCTGTTTTTT. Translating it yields CASRSGEAGELFF.

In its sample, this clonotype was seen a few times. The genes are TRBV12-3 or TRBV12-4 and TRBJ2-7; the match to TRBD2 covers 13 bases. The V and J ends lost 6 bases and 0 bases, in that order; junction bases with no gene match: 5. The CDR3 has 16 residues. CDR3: CASSQTSGRISYEQYF. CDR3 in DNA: TGTGCCAGCAGCCAGACTAGCGGGAGGATCTCCTACGAGCAGTACTTC.

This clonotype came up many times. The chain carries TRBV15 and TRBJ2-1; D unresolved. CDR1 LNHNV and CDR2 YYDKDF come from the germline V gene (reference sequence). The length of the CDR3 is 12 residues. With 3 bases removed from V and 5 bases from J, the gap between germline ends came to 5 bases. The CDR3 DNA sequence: TGTGCCACCAGCAGCTTAAACAATGAGCAGTTCTTC. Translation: CATSSLNNEQFF.

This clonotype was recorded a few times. This CDR3 reads CASRRYDRGNEQYF. As DNA, the CDR3 is TGTGCCAGCAGGCGATACGACAGGGGCAACGAGCAGTACTTC. J is TRBJ2-7 and V is TRBV7-9, with 8 nucleotides matching TRBD1. Germline V gene data show CDR1 as SEHNR and CDR2 as FQNEAQ (reference sequence). The CDR3 is made up of 14 amino acids. V dropped 6 bases and J dropped 5; count of bases not matched to a gene: 9.

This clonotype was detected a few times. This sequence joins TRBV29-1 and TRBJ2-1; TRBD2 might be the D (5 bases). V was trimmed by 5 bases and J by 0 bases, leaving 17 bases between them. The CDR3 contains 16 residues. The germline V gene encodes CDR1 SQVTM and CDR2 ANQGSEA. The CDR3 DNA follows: TGCAGCGTTCGAACGGGTGGAGGAAGCTCCTACAATGAGCAGTTCTTC. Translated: CSVRTGGGSSYNEQFF.

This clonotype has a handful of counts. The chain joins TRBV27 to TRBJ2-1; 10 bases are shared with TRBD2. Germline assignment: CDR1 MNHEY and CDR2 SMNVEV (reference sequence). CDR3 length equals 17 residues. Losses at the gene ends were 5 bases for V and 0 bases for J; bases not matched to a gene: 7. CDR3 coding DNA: TGTGCCAGCAGTCCTCGACTAGCGGGCCTCTCCTACAATGAGCAGTTCTTC. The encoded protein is CASSPRLAGLSYNEQFF.

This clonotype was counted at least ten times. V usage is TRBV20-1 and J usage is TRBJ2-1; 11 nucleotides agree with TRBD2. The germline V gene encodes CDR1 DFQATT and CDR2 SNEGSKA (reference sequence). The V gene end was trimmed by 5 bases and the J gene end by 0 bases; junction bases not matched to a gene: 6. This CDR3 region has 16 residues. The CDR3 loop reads CSAGGTSGTSYNEQFF. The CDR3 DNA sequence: TGCAGTGCTGGGGGGACTAGCGGTACCTCCTACAATGAGCAGTTCTTC.

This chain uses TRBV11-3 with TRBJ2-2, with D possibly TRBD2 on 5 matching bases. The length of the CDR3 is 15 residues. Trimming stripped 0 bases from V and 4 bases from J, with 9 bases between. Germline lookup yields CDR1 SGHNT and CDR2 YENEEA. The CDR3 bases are TGTGCCAGCAGCTTAGACGAGGGTGGCACCGGGGAGCTGTTTTTT. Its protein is CASSLDEGGTGELFF.

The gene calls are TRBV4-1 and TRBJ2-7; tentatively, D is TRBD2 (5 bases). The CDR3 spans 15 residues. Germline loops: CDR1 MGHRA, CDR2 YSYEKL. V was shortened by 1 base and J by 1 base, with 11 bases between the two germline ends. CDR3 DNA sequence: TGCGCCAGCAGCCAAGTCGGGGTAAGGTCCTACGAGCAGTACTTC. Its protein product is CASSQVGVRSYEQYF.

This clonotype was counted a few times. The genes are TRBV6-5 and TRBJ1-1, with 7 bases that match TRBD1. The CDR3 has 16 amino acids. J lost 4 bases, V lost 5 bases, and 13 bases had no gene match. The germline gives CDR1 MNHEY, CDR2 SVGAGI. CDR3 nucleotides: TGTGCCAGCAGTCCAACCCAGACAGGGATGGTCACTGAAGCTTTCTTT. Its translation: CASSPTQTGMVTEAFF.

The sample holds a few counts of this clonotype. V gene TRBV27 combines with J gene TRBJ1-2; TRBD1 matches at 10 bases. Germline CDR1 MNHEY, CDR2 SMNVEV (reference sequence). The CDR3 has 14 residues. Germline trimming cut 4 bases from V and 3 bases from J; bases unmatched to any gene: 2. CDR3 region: CASSWTGGYYGYTF. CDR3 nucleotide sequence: TGTGCCAGCAGTTGGACAGGGGGTTACTATGGCTACACCTTC.

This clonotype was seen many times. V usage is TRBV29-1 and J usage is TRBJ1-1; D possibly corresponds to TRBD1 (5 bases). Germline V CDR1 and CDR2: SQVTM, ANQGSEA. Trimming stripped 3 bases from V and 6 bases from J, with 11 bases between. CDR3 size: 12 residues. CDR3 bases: TGCAGCGTTGAGGGGGGGGAACCTGAAGCTTTCTTT. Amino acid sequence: CSVEGGEPEAFF.

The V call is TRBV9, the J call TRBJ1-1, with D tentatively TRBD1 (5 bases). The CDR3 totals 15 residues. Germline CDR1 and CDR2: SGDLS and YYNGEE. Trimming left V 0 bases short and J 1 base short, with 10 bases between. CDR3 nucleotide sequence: TGTGCCAGCAGCGTAGCCCCAGGGAAGAACACTGAAGCTTTCTTT. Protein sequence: CASSVAPGKNTEAFF.

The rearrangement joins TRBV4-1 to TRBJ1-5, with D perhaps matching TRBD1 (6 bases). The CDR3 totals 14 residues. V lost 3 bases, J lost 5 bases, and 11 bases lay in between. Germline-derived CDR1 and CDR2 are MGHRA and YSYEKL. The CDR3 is CASSQSGADQPQHF. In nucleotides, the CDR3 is TGCGCCAGCAGCCAGTCGGGGGCGGATCAGCCCCAGCATTTT.

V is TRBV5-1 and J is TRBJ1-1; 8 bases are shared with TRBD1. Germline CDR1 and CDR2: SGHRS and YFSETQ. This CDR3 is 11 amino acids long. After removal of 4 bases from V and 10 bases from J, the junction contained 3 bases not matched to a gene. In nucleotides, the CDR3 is TGCGCCAGCAGCCGACAGGGGCTAGCTTTCTTT. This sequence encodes CASSRQGLAFF. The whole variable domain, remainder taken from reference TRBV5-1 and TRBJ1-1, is KAGVTQTPRYLIKTRGQQVTLSCSPISGHRSVSWYQQTPGQGLQFLFEYFSETQRNKGNFPGRFSGRQFSNSRSEMNVSTLELGDSALYLCASSRQGLAFFGQGTRLTVV.

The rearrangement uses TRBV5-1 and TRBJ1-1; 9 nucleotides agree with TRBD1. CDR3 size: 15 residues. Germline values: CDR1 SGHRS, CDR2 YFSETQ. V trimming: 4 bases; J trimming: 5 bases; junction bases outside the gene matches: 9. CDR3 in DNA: TGCGCCAGCAGCGGCTACAGGGGGCTTAGGACTGAAGCTTTCTTT. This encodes CASSGYRGLRTEAFF.

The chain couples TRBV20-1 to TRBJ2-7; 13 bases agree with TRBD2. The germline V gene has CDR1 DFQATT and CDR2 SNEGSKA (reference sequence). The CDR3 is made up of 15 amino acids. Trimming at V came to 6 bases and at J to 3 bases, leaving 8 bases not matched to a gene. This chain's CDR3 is CSARTSGRYDYEQYF. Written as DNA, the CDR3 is TGCAGTGCCAGGACTAGCGGGAGATACGACTACGAGCAGTACTTC.

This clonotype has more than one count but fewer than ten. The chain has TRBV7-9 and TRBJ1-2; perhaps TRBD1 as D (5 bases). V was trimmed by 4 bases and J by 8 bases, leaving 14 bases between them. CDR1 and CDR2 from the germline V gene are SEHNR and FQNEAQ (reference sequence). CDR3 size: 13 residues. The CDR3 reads CASSSQGPGGYTF. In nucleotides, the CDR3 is TGTGCCAGCAGCTCCCAGGGACCTGGCGGCTACACCTTC.

Here the CDR3 reads CASSYLGQGRGGYTF. The CDR3 DNA follows: TGTGCCAGCAGTTACCTAGGACAGGGTCGGGGTGGCTACACCTTC. The chain has TRBV6-5 and TRBJ1-2; 8 bases fit TRBD1. Germline CDR1 and CDR2: MNHEY and SVGAGI. CDR3 length: 15 residues. V was pared by 2 bases and J by 7 bases, with 9 bases of the junction left unmatched.

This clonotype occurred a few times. The CDR3: CASRGGILSQISYEQYF. As DNA, the CDR3 is TGCGCCAGCAGGGGCGGGATACTTAGCCAGATCTCCTACGAGCAGTACTTC. The chain carries TRBV5-1 and TRBJ2-7; maybe TRBD2 (6 bases). From germline, CDR1 is SGHRS and CDR2 YFSETQ. The V gene lost 5 bases and the J gene lost 0 bases, with 21 bases spanning the gap. The CDR3 length is 17 residues.

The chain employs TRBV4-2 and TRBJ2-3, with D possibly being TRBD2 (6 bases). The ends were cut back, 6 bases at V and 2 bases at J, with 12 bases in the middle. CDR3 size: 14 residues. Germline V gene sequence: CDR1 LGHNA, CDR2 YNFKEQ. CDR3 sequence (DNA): TGTGCCAGCAGGGTACGGGGGAACACAGATACGCAGTATTTT. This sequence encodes CASRVRGNTDTQYF.